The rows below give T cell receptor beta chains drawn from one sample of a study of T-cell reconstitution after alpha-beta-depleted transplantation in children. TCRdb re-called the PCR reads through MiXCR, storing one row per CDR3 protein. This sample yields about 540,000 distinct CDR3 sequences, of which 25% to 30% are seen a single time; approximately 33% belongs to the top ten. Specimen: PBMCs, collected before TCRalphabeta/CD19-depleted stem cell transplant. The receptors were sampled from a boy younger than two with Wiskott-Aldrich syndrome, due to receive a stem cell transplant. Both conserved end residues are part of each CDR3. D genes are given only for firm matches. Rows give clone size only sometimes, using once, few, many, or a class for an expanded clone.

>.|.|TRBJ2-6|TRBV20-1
CSAMRSSGANVLTF
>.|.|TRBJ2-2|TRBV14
CASSQFGTGELFF
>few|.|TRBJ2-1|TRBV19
CASSHDRYNEQFF
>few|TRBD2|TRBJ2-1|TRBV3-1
CASSQDDASGSPQFF
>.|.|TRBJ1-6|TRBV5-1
CASSLGAPTSGSYNSPLHF
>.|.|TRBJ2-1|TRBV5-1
CASSLGGGYNNEQFF
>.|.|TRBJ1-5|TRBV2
CASGWQGSNQPQHF
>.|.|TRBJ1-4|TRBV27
CATSDRSEKLFF
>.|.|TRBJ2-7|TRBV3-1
CASSQDRRTYF
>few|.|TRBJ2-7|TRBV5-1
CASSLMGHVYEQYF
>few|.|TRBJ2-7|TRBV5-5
CASSFASFEQYF
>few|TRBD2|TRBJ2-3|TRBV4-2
CASSRGTSGLASTDTQYF
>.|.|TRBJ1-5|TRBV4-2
CASSQAPASNQPQHF
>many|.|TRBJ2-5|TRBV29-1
CSVGWGETQYF
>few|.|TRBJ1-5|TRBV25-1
CASSEPGRIQPQHF
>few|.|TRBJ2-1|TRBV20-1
CSASPTGRNEQFF
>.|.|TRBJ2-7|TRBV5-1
CASSLPSGPYEQYF
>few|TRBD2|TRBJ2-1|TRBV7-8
CASSLAQLAGGLHSYNEQFF
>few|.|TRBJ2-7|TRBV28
CASSSPEGRSYEQYF
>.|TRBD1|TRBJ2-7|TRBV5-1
CASSSPFGQGINEQYF
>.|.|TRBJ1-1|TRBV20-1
CSARDRRIQLMNTEAFF
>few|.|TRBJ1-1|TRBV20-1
CSAIRAESTEAFF